This T cell receptor beta chain was recovered during a study of T-cell reconstitution after alpha-beta-depleted transplantation in children. This clonotype was recorded a few times. Preparing the TCRbeta library involved the use of unique molecular identifiers. One entry per CDR3 protein, called by TCRdb with MiXCR from the PCR reads. The top ten clones hold around two fifths of a sample with over 200,000 distinct CDR3 sequences, approximately 17% of them seen once. The germline CDR1 and CDR2 sequences are MGHDK and SYGVNS. The CDR3 runs to 17 residues. Losses at the gene ends were 4 bases for V and 7 bases for J; bases not matched to a gene: 13.

The sequences come from PBMCs, mostly from graft donor cells, collected 360 days after TCRalphabeta/CD19-depleted stem cell transplant. This sequence originates from a male patient aged 2 to 10 who had a stem cell transplant for acute lymphoblastic leukemia, so the T cells may come from the graft donor. The V gene is TRBV25-1, the J gene TRBJ2-5, with 12 bases fitting TRBD2. CDR3: CASSGRLAGEIWGTQYF. For the CDR3, the DNA is TGTGCCAGCAGTGGCCGACTAGCGGGGGAAATTTGGGGGACCCAGTACTTC.